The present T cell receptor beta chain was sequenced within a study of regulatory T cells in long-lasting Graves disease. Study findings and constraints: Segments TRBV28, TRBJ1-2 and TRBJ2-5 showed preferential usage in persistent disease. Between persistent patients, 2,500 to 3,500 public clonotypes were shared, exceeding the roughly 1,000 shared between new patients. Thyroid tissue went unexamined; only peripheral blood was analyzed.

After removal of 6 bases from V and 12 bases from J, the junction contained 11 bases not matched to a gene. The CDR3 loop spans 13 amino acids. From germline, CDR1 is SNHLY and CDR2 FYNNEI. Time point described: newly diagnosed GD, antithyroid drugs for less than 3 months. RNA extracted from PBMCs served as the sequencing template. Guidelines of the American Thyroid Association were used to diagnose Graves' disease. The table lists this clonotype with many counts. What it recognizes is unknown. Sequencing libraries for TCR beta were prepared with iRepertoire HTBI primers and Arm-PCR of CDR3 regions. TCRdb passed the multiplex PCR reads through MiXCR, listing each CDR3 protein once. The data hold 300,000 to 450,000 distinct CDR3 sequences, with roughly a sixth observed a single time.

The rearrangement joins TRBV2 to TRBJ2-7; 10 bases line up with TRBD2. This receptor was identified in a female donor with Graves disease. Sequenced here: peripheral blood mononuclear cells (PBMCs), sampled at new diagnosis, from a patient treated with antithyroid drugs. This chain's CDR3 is CASRSGLARSGYF. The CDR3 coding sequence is TGTGCCAGCAGATCGGGACTAGCGCGTTCGGGGTACTTC.